The entry below gives a single T cell receptor (beta chain) sequence along with its context. Its antigen remains undetermined. It has no much larger one-base neighbor in the sample; base qualities were not kept. Looking up the germline V gene (reference sequence) yields CDR1 GTSNPN and CDR2 SVGIG. Germline trimming amounts to 3 bases on V and 1 base on J, with 7 as the count of junction bases outside the gene matches. The CDR3 has 15 amino acids, counting the end cysteine and phenylalanine. Here the CDR3 DNA is all that survives: 45 bases in frame from base 1. Receptor libraries were prepared by the immunoSEQ multiplex PCR assay. TCRdb re-hosts the immuneACCESS table, in-frame sequences only. Its copies lack some clones; in the studies checked, an unresolved V gene accounts for under half of them, and the cause for the rest is not known. This sample comprises about 75,000 clones, roughly 80% of them detected only once. The ten largest clonotypes hold less than 15% of the sample.

This sample stems from a study of control samples from healthy donors and cancer patients (dated by TCRdb to about 2020). Recombination linked TRBV30 to TRBJ2-3; 7 central nucleotides agree with TRBD2. The sequencing sample was made of blood. This receptor was obtained from a man aged 45-65 years in good health. The CDR3 is CAWSARGLRTDTQYF. The sequenced DNA is TGTGCCTGGAGCGCGCGGGGGTTGCGCACAGATACGCAGTATTTT.